The 32 T cell receptor beta chains presented below share a single source sample, sequenced in a study of blood T cell repertoires in COVID-19. Measured with immunoSEQ multiplex PCR; TCRdb has only the in-frame clones, and not every one. The sample has under 200,000 clones; over 70% are singletons. Material: peripheral blood. Source of these receptors: a woman of 80 years or more with active or convalescent COVID-19.

This chain uses TRBV5-6 with TRBJ1-2; D unresolved. CDR3 length equals 13 residues. Trimming took off 3 bases at V and 5 bases at J, with 11 bases between the two ends. CDR1 SGHDT and CDR2 YYEEEE come from the germline V gene. DNA of the CDR3: TGTGCCAGCAGCTACGCCCGGGATTATGGCTACACCTTC. Translated, it gives CASSYARDYGYTF.

The V gene is TRBV20-1, the J gene TRBJ1-2, with 7 bases matching TRBD1. The germline V gene encodes CDR1 DFQATT and CDR2 SNEGSKA (reference sequence). The trim removed 3 bases at V and 3 bases at J, leaving 13 bases unmatched. The CDR3 totals 16 residues. DNA for the CDR3: TGCAGTGCTAGTGACGGGACAGCAAAATGGGACTATGGCTACACCTTC. It encodes CSASDGTAKWDYGYTF.

Here the CDR3 reads CASSPGTGINYGYTF. The DNA for the CDR3 is TGTGCCAGCAGCCCCGGGACAGGGATTAACTATGGCTACACCTTC. V and J are TRBV5-6 and TRBJ1-2; TRBD1 matches at 9 bases. The CDR3 contains 15 residues. Trimming cost V 4 bases and J 1 base; bases outside gene matches: 5. Germline CDR1 and CDR2: SGHDT and YYEEEE. The whole variable domain, remainder taken from reference TRBV5-6 and TRBJ1-2, is DAGVTQSPTHLIKTRGQQVTLRCSPKSGHDTVSWYQQALGQGPQFIFQYYEEEERQRGNFPDRFSGHQFPNYSSELNVNALLLGDSALYLCASSPGTGINYGYTFGSGTRLTVV.

CDR3 in DNA: TGTGCCAGCCTGCCCTTGACAGAGATTTATGGCTACACCTTC. Amino acids: CASLPLTEIYGYTF. The chain carries TRBV2 and TRBJ1-2; a weak D match, TRBD1 (5 bases). Trimming took off 8 bases at V and 5 bases at J, with 18 bases between the two ends. Looked up from germline, CDR1 is SNHLY and CDR2 is FYNNEI. CDR3 length: 14 residues.

In its sample, this clone was seen once. V usage is TRBV7-9 and J usage is TRBJ2-5; 15 nucleotides align to TRBD2. The junction had 13 bases not matched to a gene; V was cut back by 4 bases and J by 4 bases. The CDR3 runs 19 residues. The germline gives CDR1 SEHNR, CDR2 FQNEAQ (reference sequence). CDR3 sequence reads: CASSSGVGLAGGGGETQYF. CDR3 sequence (DNA): TGTGCCAGCAGCTCCGGAGTGGGACTAGCGGGGGGAGGTGGAGAGACCCAGTACTTC.

This clone has more than one count but fewer than ten. The chain is built from TRBV27 and TRBJ1-1; D is perhaps TRBD1 (6 bases). CDR3 length: 14 residues. V shed 1 base and J shed 8 bases, with 14 bases lying between them. From germline, CDR1 is MNHEY and CDR2 SMNVEV (reference sequence). The CDR3: CASSLYRDSLEAFF. For the CDR3, the DNA is TGTGCCAGCAGTTTATACAGGGATAGCTTGGAAGCTTTCTTT.

The rearrangement uses TRBV7-2 and TRBJ2-7, with 11 bases lining up with TRBD1. J was trimmed by 3 bases and V by 1 base; bases with no gene match: 8. Germline V gene sequence: CDR1 SGHTA, CDR2 FQGNSA. This CDR3 region has 17 residues. The CDR3 reads CASSLVGAGTGGYEQYF. The CDR3 DNA sequence: TGTGCCAGCAGCTTAGTGGGGGCCGGGACAGGGGGCTACGAGCAGTACTTC.

This clone was recorded only once. V is TRBV11-2 and J is TRBJ2-5; D possibly corresponds to TRBD1 (5 bases). V was shortened by 1 base and J by 4 bases, with 13 bases between the two germline ends. The CDR3 runs to 15 residues. Per the germline V gene, CDR1 is SGHAT and CDR2 is FQNNGV. In nucleotides, the CDR3 is TGTGCCAGCAGCTTAGCGCAGGGTAACCTAGAGACCCAGTACTTC. Translating it yields CASSLAQGNLETQYF. Drawing the rest from reference TRBV11-2 and TRBJ2-5, the complete variable domain is EAGVAQSPRYKIIEKRQSVAFWCNPISGHATLYWYQQILGQGPKLLIQFQNNGVVDDSQLPKDRFSAERLKGVDSTLKIQPAKLEDSAVYLCASSLAQGNLETQYFGPGTRLLVL.

In its sample, this clone was seen many times. This chain links TRBV7-8 with TRBJ2-3, with a weak D call TRBD2 (5 bases). Looked up from germline, CDR1 is SGHVS and CDR2 is FQNEAQ. The CDR3 contains 12 residues. V dropped 6 bases and J dropped 8 bases, with 12 bases sitting between them. CDR3 sequence (DNA): TGTGCCAGCAGTCCCCGTCGGGGTACGCAGTATTTT. Translated, it gives CASSPRRGTQYF.

V usage is TRBV18 and J usage is TRBJ2-7, with D perhaps matching TRBD2 (7 bases). Deletions cut 6 bases from V and 3 bases from J, with 18 bases between. The CDR3 is 15 residues long. Germline V gives CDR1 KGHSH, CDR2 LQKENI. This chain's CDR3 is CASSRGTGGNYEQYF. For the CDR3, the DNA is TGTGCCAGCTCGCGAGGGACGGGGGGCAACTACGAGCAGTACTTC. Variable domain in full (rest from reference TRBV18 and TRBJ2-7): NAGVMQNPRHLVRRRGQEARLRCSPMKGHSHVYWYRQLPEEGLKFMVYLQKENIIDESGMPKERFSAEFPKEGPSILRIQQVVRGDSAAYFCASSRGTGGNYEQYFGPGTRLTVT.

This clone was detected a few times. The rearrangement uses TRBV4-3 and TRBJ2-3, with TRBD2 identical over 13 bases. Trimming cost V 0 bases and J 1 base; bases outside gene matches: 4. The CDR3 runs 18 residues. CDR1 LGHNA and CDR2 YSLEER come from the germline V gene. The DNA of the CDR3 is TGCGCCAGCAGCCAAGAATATGGACTAGCGGGGGGCACAGATACGCAGTATTTT. It is translated as CASSQEYGLAGGTDTQYF.

The rearrangement joins TRBV18 to TRBJ2-1; 10 nucleotides agree with TRBD1. In germline, CDR1 is KGHSH, CDR2 LQKENI. The CDR3 loop spans 16 amino acids. Losses at the gene ends were 4 bases for V and 5 bases for J; bases not matched to a gene: 8. The CDR3 DNA sequence: TGTGCCAGCTCACTTACTCCGGGACAGGGGAACAATGAGCAGTTCTTC. It translates to CASSLTPGQGNNEQFF.

The chain combines TRBV10-3 with TRBJ1-2; 7 bases align to TRBD1. The CDR3 covers 14 residues. Per the germline V gene, CDR1 is ENHRY and CDR2 is SYGVKD. V shed 6 bases and J 4 bases; nucleotides not matched to a gene: 8. The CDR3: CAIRQNSGGYGYTF. CDR3 DNA: TGTGCCATCAGGCAAAACTCAGGGGGCTATGGCTACACCTTC.

The chain joins TRBV18 to TRBJ1-4; possibly TRBD1 for D (5 bases). Trimming left V 3 bases short and J 7 bases short, with 18 bases between. The germline V gene has CDR1 KGHSH and CDR2 LQKENI. The CDR3 runs 16 residues. DNA for the CDR3: TGTGCCAGCTCACCGAGAGAGGGGAGGGAACGTGAAAAACTGTTTTTT. Translated: CASSPREGREREKLFF.

Only a few counts were recorded for this clone. The gene calls are TRBV7-8 and TRBJ1-2, with 9 bases fitting TRBD1. The CDR3 is made up of 15 amino acids. V lost 5 bases to trimming and J lost 5 bases; unmatched junction nucleotides: 9. Germline-derived CDR1 and CDR2 are SGHVS and FQNEAQ. This CDR3 is CASSRGLQGAYGYTF. The CDR3 DNA reads TGTGCCAGCAGCCGAGGTTTACAGGGGGCATATGGCTACACCTTC.

The chain uses TRBV11-2 and TRBJ2-6, with 10 bases aligning to TRBD1. V lost 0 bases, J lost 4 bases, and 3 bases stayed unmatched. Germline assignment: CDR1 SGHAT and CDR2 FQNNGV. The CDR3 loop spans 17 amino acids. CDR3 residues: CASSLEGTGVGANVLTF. DNA for the CDR3: TGTGCCAGCAGCTTAGAGGGGACAGGGGTCGGGGCCAACGTCCTGACTTTC.

This clone was detected a few times. The rearrangement joins TRBV27 to TRBJ1-2; a possible D gene is TRBD1 (5 bases). In germline, CDR1 is MNHEY, CDR2 SMNVEV (reference sequence). This CDR3 spans 16 amino acids. V lost 6 bases to trimming and J lost 5 bases, with 22 bases between them. The CDR3 spells CASSPSSRQLWYGYTF. CDR3 sequence (DNA): TGTGCCAGCAGCCCCAGCTCAAGACAGCTATGGTATGGCTACACCTTC.

The chain combines TRBV7-9 with TRBJ1-4; 10 bases are shared with TRBD1. J was trimmed by 4 bases and V by 5 bases; bases with no gene match: 10. From germline, CDR1 is SEHNR and CDR2 FQNEAQ (reference sequence). The length of the CDR3 is 17 residues. DNA of the CDR3: TGTGCCAGCAGCGGTTGGGACAGGGGTGTGGGTAATGAAAAACTGTTTTTT. Protein: CASSGWDRGVGNEKLFF. The whole variable domain, remainder taken from reference TRBV7-9 and TRBJ1-4, is DTGVSQNPRHKITKRGQNVTFRCDPISEHNRLYWYRQTLGQGPEFLTYFQNEAQLEKSRLLSDRFSAERPKGSFSTLEIQRTEQGDSAMYLCASSGWDRGVGNEKLFFGSGTQLSVL.

The chain couples TRBV6-2 or TRBV6-3 to TRBJ2-2; D may be TRBD2 (6 bases). V lost 4 bases and J 1 base, leaving 13 bases between the germline ends. This CDR3 contains 16 residues. Germline lookup yields CDR1 MNHEY and CDR2 SVGEGT. This chain's CDR3 is CASSSYMGGNTGELFF. CDR3 DNA sequence: TGTGCCAGCAGTTCCTACATGGGGGGGAACACCGGGGAGCTGTTTTTT.

The chain is built from TRBV19 and TRBJ1-4, with 7 bases that match TRBD1. The CDR3 contains 16 residues. Germline CDR1 and CDR2: LNHDA and SQIVND (reference sequence). Trimming cost V 5 bases and J 7 bases; bases outside gene matches: 13. This CDR3 reads CASSVGQTRRGEKLFF. CDR3 nucleotides: TGTGCCAGTAGTGTGGGACAGACTCGAAGGGGTGAAAAACTGTTTTTT.

V gene TRBV7-9 combines with J gene TRBJ1-2; D unresolved. The CDR3 loop spans 14 amino acids. The ends were cut back, 5 bases at V and 4 bases at J, with 14 bases in the middle. Germline values: CDR1 SEHNR, CDR2 FQNEAQ (reference sequence). CDR3 protein: CASSPRGGFYGYTF. The CDR3 DNA is TGTGCCAGCAGCCCCCGAGGAGGATTCTATGGCTACACCTTC.

This chain joins TRBV18 and TRBJ2-7; D is unclear. V was shortened by 5 bases and J by 3 bases, with 5 bases between the two germline ends. The germline CDR1 and CDR2 sequences are KGHSH and LQKENI. The CDR3 contains 11 residues. CDR3 nucleotide sequence: TGTGCCAGCTCATACAACTACGAGCAGTACTTC. It encodes CASSYNYEQYF.

This chain links TRBV27 with TRBJ2-2; TRBD2 is a possible D gene (6 bases). The CDR3 extends over 18 amino acids. CDR1 and CDR2 (germline): MNHEY, SMNVEV (reference sequence). V was cut by 2 bases and J by 4 bases, with 20 bases left in between. In nucleotides, the CDR3 is TGTGCCAGCAGTTTACTACCCGGACTCGGGGGTAGCACCGGGGAGCTGTTTTTT. This sequence encodes CASSLLPGLGGSTGELFF.

The V gene is TRBV7-9, the J gene TRBJ2-1; the match to TRBD2 covers 11 bases. V dropped 4 bases and J dropped 4; count of bases not matched to a gene: 3. The germline V gene encodes CDR1 SEHNR and CDR2 FQNEAQ (reference sequence). This CDR3 is 15 amino acids long. CDR3 sequence: CASSWGLAVYNEQFF. DNA for the CDR3: TGTGCCAGCAGCTGGGGACTAGCGGTATACAATGAGCAGTTCTTC.

This sequence joins TRBV15 and TRBJ2-3, with D possibly matching TRBD2 (6 bases). Germline assignment: CDR1 LNHNV and CDR2 YYDKDF (reference sequence). V was shortened by 5 bases and J by 2 bases, with 20 bases between the two germline ends. This CDR3 is 17 amino acids long. This chain's CDR3 is CATSSRRGSGHTDTQYF. Written as DNA, the CDR3 is TGTGCCACCAGCTCACGGAGGGGTTCTGGGCACACAGATACGCAGTATTTT. Based on the CDR3 plus reference TRBV15 and TRBJ2-3, the full variable domain is DAMVIQNPRYQVTQFGKPVTLSCSQTLNHNVMYWYQQKSSQAPKLLFHYYDKDFNNEADTPDNFQSRRPNTSFCFLDIRSPGLGDTAMYLCATSSRRGSGHTDTQYFGPGTRLTVL.

Regarding this clone: At one end the junction does not follow the germline gene, possibly because of a read error. The chain has TRBV6-2 or TRBV6-3 and TRBJ2-1; the match to TRBD1 covers 8 bases. This CDR3 spans 16 amino acids. Germline assignment: CDR1 MNHEY and CDR2 SVGEGT. The CDR3 bases are TGTGTCAGCAGTTACTCGGACAGGGTCCACTACAATGAGCAGTTCTTC. It yields the protein CVSSYSDRVHYNEQFF.

The gene calls are TRBV10-3 and TRBJ2-1; TRBD1 matches 7 bases. This CDR3 comprises 14 residues. CDR1 is ENHRY and CDR2 is SYGVKD in the germline V gene. V was pared by 4 bases and J by 6 bases, with 6 bases of the junction left unmatched. The CDR3: CAISVDRDSNEQFF. The CDR3 DNA sequence: TGTGCCATCAGTGTAGACCGGGACAGCAATGAGCAGTTCTTC.

CDR3 region: CAISESVSANYGYTF. The CDR3 DNA follows: TGTGCCATCAGTGAGTCTGTGAGCGCAAACTATGGCTACACCTTC. The V and J genes are TRBV10-3 and TRBJ1-2; D is undetermined. This CDR3 has 15 residues. Germline CDR1 is ENHRY and CDR2 is SYGVKD. Trimming took 0 bases from V and 2 from J, leaving 10 bases between them.

Worth noting for this clone: In the same sample, other DNA sequences code for this CDR3. This chain connects TRBV7-2 to TRBJ1-5; weak D call: TRBD1 (6 bases). Germline V lookup: CDR1 SGHTA, CDR2 FQGNSA. V was pared by 5 bases and J by 3 bases, with 11 bases between. The CDR3 has 14 amino acids. CDR3 protein: CASSPDRPNQPQHF. For the CDR3, the DNA is TGTGCCAGCAGCCCCGACAGGCCCAATCAGCCCCAGCATTTT.

The rearrangement uses TRBV19 and TRBJ1-2, with D unresolved. V was shortened by 5 bases and J by 7 bases, with 17 bases between the two germline ends. The CDR3 covers 14 residues. CDR1 LNHDA and CDR2 SQIVND come from the germline V gene (reference sequence). The chain's CDR3 is CASSDSAKPGGYTF. In DNA, the CDR3 is TGTGCCAGTAGTGATTCCGCCAAACCAGGTGGCTACACCTTC.

This chain links TRBV18 with TRBJ2-1, with D tentatively TRBD1 (6 bases). CDR1 and CDR2 from the germline V gene are KGHSH and LQKENI. There are 15 residues in the CDR3. The germline V and J ends were trimmed by 3 bases and 0 bases, with 9 bases remaining between them. Here the CDR3 reads CASSPQGSSYNEQFF. The DNA for the CDR3 is TGTGCCAGCTCACCTCAGGGGAGCTCCTACAATGAGCAGTTCTTC.

This clone appeared a single time. V is TRBV6-6 and J is TRBJ2-2, with D unclear. V was trimmed by 4 bases and J by 1 base, leaving 4 bases between them. The CDR3 length is 13 residues. Germline V gives CDR1 MNHNY, CDR2 SVGAGI (reference sequence). DNA of the CDR3: TGTGCCAGCAGTTTAATGAACACCGGGGAGCTGTTTTTT. As protein: CASSLMNTGELFF.